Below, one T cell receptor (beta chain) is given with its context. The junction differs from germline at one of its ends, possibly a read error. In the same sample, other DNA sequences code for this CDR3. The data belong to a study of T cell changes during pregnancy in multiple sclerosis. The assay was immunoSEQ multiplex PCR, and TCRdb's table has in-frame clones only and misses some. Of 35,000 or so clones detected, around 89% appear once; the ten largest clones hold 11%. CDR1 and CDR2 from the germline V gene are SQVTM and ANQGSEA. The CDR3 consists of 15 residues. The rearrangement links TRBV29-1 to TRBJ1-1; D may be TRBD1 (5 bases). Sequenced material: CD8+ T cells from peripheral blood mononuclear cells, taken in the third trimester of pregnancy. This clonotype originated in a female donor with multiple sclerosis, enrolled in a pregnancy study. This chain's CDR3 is CSGGEVFRLDTEAFF. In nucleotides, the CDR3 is TGCAGCGGAGGTGAGGTGTTTCGGTTGGACACTGAAGCCTTCTTT.